This T cell receptor (beta chain) came from a study of blood T cell repertoires in COVID-19. For the study at large: Acute-phase and convalescent COVID-19 samples originated in the United States, Italy and Spain. In each case, the material was cDNA or gDNA derived from T cells, B-cell-depleted T cells, or PBMCs.

Donors were grouped by their self-reported clinical history. Recovered status applied to Cohort 3 donors who had two consecutive negative PCRs. It also applied to those with clearance or with symptom resolution. TCRdb's copy holds only in-frame clones and misses some; the assay was immunoSEQ multiplex PCR. The sample has about 130,000 clones, approximately 80% seen once. Trimming removed 4 bases from V and 6 bases from J, with 14 bases in between. CDR1 and CDR2 (germline): SGDLS, YYNGEE. The CDR3 consists of 15 residues. This TCR was sampled from a man aged 45-60 years who had recovered from COVID-19. The rearrangement uses TRBV9 and TRBJ1-6, with a tentative D call TRBD1 (5 bases). Sample: PBMCs or T cells enriched from blood (not recorded which). The CDR3 sequence is CASSKSGGTNSPLHF. CDR3 bases: TGTGCCAGCAGCAAATCCGGGGGTACTAATTCACCCCTCCACTTT.